Below, one TCR beta chain is given with its context. This clone was seen only once. Its antigen is currently not known. Per-nucleotide qualities are absent, and no much larger clonotype sits a single base away. These data originate in a study of OX40 agonist ivuxolimab in advanced cancers. Concerning the study at large: Ivuxolimab, which targeted the costimulatory receptor OX40 (CD134), was an agonistic, fully human IgG2 monoclonal antibody. Three dose-escalation patients achieved partial responses, one with hepatocellular carcinoma and two with cutaneous melanoma. Intravenous ivuxolimab was administered to patients every 2 weeks at six dose levels: 0.01, 0.1, 0.3, 1.5, 3 and 10 mg/kg. The paper covers the monotherapy dose-escalation part of the phase I ivuxolimab trial, which included N ≈ 50 patients. The point of sequencing TCRbeta in the periphery was to test whether ivuxolimab changed TCR sequence diversity and drove clonal T-cell expansion. Prior anti-PD-1, anti-PD-L1 or anti-CTLA-4 therapy was permitted, and checkpoint inhibitors had been received by 40% to 50% of dose-escalation patients. Among the approximately 50 dose-escalation patients, about 20 had hepatocellular carcinoma, some 15 melanoma, 9 renal cell carcinoma and 9 head and neck cancer. The dose-escalation cohort was 82.7% male with a mean age of about 54 years, ranging from roughly 20 to 85.

The germline V gene gives CDR1 as MNHEY and CDR2 as SVGAGI. The CDR3 numbers 15 residues from cysteine through phenylalanine. Kept here is only the CDR3 DNA, which spans 45 bases and is read in frame from base 1. The V and J ends are trimmed by 4 bases and 7 bases, leaving 19 bases between them. Study-level results and caveats: After ivuxolimab, more expanded clones were found on average in CD8+ T cells than in CD4+ T cells. In the 0.1-3.0 mg/kg groups, partial responders had among the lowest normalized peripheral clonal expansion, particularly in CD8+ T cells. At doses of 0.1 to 3.0 mg/kg, clonal expansion of both CD4+ and CD8+ blood T cells was observed from baseline to week 6. Low levels of normalized T-cell clonal expansion were also seen in some patients who did not respond. Which antigens the clonally expanded peripheral T cells were specific for was not determined.

The trial excluded patients who had a history of autoimmune disease or who were on systemic immunosuppression. Peripheral blood for TCR sequencing was drawn from every dose cohort at baseline, at cycle 4 day 1 and at cycle 7 day 1. The samples were taken from a phase I, first-in-human, multicenter, open-label dose-escalation trial of ivuxolimab. The trial enrolled adults with locally advanced or metastatic head and neck squamous cell, hepatocellular, melanoma or renal cell carcinoma. CD4+ and CD8+ T cells were sorted separately from peripheral blood before TCR sequencing. Genomic DNA was extracted from sorted cells for sequencing of the TCRbeta CDR3 region. TCRbeta CDR3 regions were sequenced using the immunoSEQ Assay. TCRdb obtained this table from immuneACCESS and retained in-frame rearrangements with V and J assigned. These tables miss some clones; where compared with another copy, unresolved V genes account for less than half of the shortfall, and the remainder is unexplained. The sample records 62,000 or so clones, about 90% of which are singletons. 5.2% of the sample goes to the ten largest clones.

This sample comprised CD4+ or CD8+ T cells sorted from blood, obtained in a trial of the OX40 agonist ivuxolimab. In this chain, TRBV6-5 is recombined with TRBJ1-2; possibly the D gene is TRBD1, per 6 matching bases. The clonotype comes from an adult with an advanced solid tumor such as melanoma, head and neck, liver or kidney cancer. DNA sequence: TGTGCCAGCAGTTCCACCGGTGGCAGGGGAAGTGGCTACACCTTC. This yields the protein CASSSTGGRGSGYTF.